One T cell receptor beta chain is described in this entry. The CDR3 loop spans 16 amino acids. The V gene's germline CDR1 is LNHNV and CDR2 YYDKDF (reference sequence). The J segment lost 6 bases and the V segment lost 4 bases, leaving 8 bases of the junction unmatched. The sample is drawn from a study of blood T cell repertoires in COVID-19. Study at large: From T cells, B-cell-depleted T cells, or PBMCs came the material, which was cDNA or gDNA.

In the study's own analysis: Estimates of nucleated cell counts were drawn from the amplification of reference gene primers. The table came from immunoSEQ multiplex PCR; TCRdb's copy has only in-frame clones and leaves some out. V and J calls and clone size are given by that table; D and trimming were obtained from the DNA. The table includes some 51,000 clones, about 88% detected once. The chain joins TRBV15 to TRBJ2-3; 12 bases are a match to TRBD1. The sequencing input was peripheral blood. This sequence originates from a man aged 50-59 years with active COVID-19. CDR3 DNA sequence: TGTGCCACCAGCACCAGGCGGGACAGGGGGCCTGATACGCAGTATTTT. It yields the protein CATSTRRDRGPDTQYF.